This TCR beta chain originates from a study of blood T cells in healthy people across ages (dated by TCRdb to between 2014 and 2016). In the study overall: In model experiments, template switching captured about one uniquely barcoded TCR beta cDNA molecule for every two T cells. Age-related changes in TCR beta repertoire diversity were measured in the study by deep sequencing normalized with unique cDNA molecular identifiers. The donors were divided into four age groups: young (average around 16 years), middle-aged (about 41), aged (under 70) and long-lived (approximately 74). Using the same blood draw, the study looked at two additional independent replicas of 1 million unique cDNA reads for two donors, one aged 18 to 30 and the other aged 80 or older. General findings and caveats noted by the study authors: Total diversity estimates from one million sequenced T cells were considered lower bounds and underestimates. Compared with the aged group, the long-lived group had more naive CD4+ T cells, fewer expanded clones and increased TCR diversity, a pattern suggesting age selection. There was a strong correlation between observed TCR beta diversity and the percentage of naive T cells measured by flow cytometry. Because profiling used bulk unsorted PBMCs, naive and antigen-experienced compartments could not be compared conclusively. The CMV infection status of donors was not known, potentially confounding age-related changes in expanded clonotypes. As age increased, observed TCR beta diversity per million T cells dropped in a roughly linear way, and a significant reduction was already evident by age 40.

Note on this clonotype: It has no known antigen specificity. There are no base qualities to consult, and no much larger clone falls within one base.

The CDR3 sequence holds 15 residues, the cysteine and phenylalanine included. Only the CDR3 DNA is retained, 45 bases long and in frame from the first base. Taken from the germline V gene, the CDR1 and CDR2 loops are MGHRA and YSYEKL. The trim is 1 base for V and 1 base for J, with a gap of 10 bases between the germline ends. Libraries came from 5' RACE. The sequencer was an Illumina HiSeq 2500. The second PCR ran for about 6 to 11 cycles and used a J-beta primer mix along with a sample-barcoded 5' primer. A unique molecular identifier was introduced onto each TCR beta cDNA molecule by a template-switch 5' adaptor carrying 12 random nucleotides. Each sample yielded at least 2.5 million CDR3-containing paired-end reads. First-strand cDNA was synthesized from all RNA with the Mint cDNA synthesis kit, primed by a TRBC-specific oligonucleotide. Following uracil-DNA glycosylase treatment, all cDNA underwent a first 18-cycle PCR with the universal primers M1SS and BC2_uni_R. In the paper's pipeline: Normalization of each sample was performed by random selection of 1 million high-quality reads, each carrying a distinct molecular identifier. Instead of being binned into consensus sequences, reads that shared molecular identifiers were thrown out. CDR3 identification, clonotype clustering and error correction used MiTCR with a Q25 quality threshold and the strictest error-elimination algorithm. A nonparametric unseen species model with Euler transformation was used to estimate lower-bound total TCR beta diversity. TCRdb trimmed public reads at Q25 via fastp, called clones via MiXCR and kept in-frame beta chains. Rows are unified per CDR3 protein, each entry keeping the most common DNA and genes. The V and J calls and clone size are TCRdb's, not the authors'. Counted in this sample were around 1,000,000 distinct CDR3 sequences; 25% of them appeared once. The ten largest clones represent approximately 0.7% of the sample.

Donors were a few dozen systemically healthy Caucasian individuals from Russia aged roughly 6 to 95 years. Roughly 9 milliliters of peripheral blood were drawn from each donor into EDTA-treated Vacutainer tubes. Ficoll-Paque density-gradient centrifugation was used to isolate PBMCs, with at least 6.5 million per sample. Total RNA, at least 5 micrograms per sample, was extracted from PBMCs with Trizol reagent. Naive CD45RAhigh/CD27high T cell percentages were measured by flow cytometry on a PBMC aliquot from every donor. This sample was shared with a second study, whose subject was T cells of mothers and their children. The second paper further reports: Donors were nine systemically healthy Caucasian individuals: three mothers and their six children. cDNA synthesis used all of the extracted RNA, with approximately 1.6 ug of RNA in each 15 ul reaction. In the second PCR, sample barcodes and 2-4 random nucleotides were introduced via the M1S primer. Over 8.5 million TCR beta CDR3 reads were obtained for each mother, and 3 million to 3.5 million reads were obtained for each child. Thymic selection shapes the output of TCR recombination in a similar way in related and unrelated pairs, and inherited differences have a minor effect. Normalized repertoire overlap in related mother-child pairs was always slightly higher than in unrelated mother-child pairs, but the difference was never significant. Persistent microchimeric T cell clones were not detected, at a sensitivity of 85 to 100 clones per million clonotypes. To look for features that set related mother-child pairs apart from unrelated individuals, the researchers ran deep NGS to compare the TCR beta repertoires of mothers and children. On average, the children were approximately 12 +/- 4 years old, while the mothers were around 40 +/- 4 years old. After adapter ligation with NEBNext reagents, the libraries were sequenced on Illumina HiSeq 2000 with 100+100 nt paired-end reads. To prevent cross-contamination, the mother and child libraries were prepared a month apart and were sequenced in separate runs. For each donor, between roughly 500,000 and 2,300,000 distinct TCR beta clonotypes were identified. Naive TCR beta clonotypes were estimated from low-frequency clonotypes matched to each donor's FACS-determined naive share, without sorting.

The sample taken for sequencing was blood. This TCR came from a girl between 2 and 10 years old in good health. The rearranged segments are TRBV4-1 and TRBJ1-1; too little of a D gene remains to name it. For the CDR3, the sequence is CASSQGGSGNTEAFF. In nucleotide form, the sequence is TGCGCCAGCAGCCAAGGAGGGAGCGGGAACACTGAAGCTTTCTTT.